The 29 T cell receptor beta chains given below trace back to one sample, sequenced in a study of identifying expanded T cells in peripheral blood (dated by TCRdb to the late 2010s). The library came from the immunoSEQ multiplex PCR assay. TCRdb holds this immuneACCESS table with in-frame rearrangements only. Some clones are missing; in checked studies, unresolved V genes explain under half, and the rest has no known cause. For this sample there are about 100,000 clones; over 80% appear just once. The ten largest clones capture about 6% of the sample. The sequenced sample consisted of blood. These receptor sequences come from a person aged 18 to 70 in good health.

This chain joins TRBV5-1 and TRBJ1-1; 9 bases fit TRBD1. Germline assignment: CDR1 SGHRS and CDR2 YFSETQ. This CDR3 comprises 15 residues. V shed 3 bases, J shed 0 bases, and the junction held 3 bases outside the gene matches. CDR3 region: CASSSGTGLNTEAFF. As DNA, the CDR3 is TGCGCCAGCAGCTCCGGGACAGGGCTGAACACTGAAGCTTTCTTT.

The gene calls are TRBV5-1 and TRBJ2-5, with 14 bases fitting TRBD2. The germline gives CDR1 SGHRS, CDR2 YFSETQ. This CDR3 has 15 amino acids. Trimming at V came to 5 bases and at J to 5 bases, leaving 5 bases not matched to a gene. For the CDR3, the DNA is TGCGCCAGCAGAAACGGACTAGCGGGAGGTGAGACCCAGTACTTC. Translating it yields CASRNGLAGGETQYF.

This rearrangement joins TRBV5-4 to TRBJ2-5; TRBD2 agrees at 8 bases. The J call may not be correct, given that the DNA end is closer to TRBJ2-7. The CDR3 totals 17 residues. Germline V gene data show CDR1 as SGHNT and CDR2 as YYREEE (reference sequence). The CDR3 loop is CASKDSGAHPFTYEQYF. CDR3 sequence (DNA): TGTGCCAGCAAGGATAGCGGGGCCCATCCTTTTACCTACGAGCAGTACTTC.

The rearrangement joins TRBV6-5 to TRBJ1-1; D is unresolved. The V gene's germline CDR1 is MNHEY and CDR2 SVGAGI. The CDR3 is 12 residues long. V was cut by 7 bases and J by 11 bases, with 17 bases left in between. In DNA form, the CDR3 reads TGTGCCAGCAATGATAGACAAGGAGAGGCTTTCTTT. This gives the protein CASNDRQGEAFF.

This rearrangement joins TRBV7-9 to TRBJ2-5; D unresolved. This CDR3 region has 14 residues. Per germline, CDR1 SEHNR and CDR2 FQNEAQ (reference sequence). V was cut by 3 bases and J by 0 bases, with 8 bases left in between. DNA of the CDR3: TGTGCCAGCAGCTTCCGACGGGACCAAGAGACCCAGTACTTC. Its protein product is CASSFRRDQETQYF. Filled out from reference TRBV7-9 and TRBJ2-5, the complete variable domain reads DTGVSQNPRHKITKRGQNVTFRCDPISEHNRLYWYRQTLGQGPEFLTYFQNEAQLEKSRLLSDRFSAERPKGSFSTLEIQRTEQGDSAMYLCASSFRRDQETQYFGPGTRLLVL.

CDR3 amino acids: CASSQESVPGGYTF. In DNA form, the CDR3 reads TGCGCCAGCAGCCAAGAATCGGTGCCCGGAGGCTACACCTTC. The J gene is TRBJ1-2, the V gene TRBV4-1; D is unclear. Germline V CDR1 and CDR2: MGHRA, YSYEKL. V lost 0 bases to trimming and J lost 8 bases, with 13 bases between them. There are 14 residues in the CDR3.

The chain joins TRBV15 to TRBJ2-1; D may be TRBD2 (5 bases). The CDR3 runs 13 residues. Between the trimmed V and J ends, which lost 1 base and 6 bases, there was a span of 7 bases. The V gene's germline CDR1 is LNHNV and CDR2 YYDKDF (reference sequence). The CDR3 reads CATSRGAGNEQFF. The CDR3 DNA is TGTGCCACCAGCAGAGGGGCGGGCAATGAGCAGTTCTTC.

The chain carries TRBV6-6 and TRBJ1-1, with D perhaps matching TRBD1 (6 bases). This CDR3 spans 12 amino acids. The V gene's germline CDR1 is MNHNY and CDR2 SVGAGI (reference sequence). V lost 6 bases to trimming and J lost 8 bases, with 13 bases between them. The CDR3 DNA follows: TGTGCCAGCAGCTTCTCGGGGGGCGAAGCTTTCTTT. This codes for CASSFSGGEAFF.

This CDR3 is CASSLTRGLETQYF. The CDR3 bases are TGTGCCAGCAGCTTAACCAGGGGGCTAGAGACCCAGTACTTC. The V and J genes are TRBV7-9 and TRBJ2-5, with 8 bases that match TRBD1. Germline V gene data show CDR1 as SEHNR and CDR2 as FQNEAQ (reference sequence). The V and J ends lost 2 bases and 4 bases, in that order; junction bases with no gene match: 3. This CDR3 spans 14 amino acids.

The CDR3 spells CASSPIDRGQGYTF. Here the CDR3 DNA reads TGTGCCAGCTCACCAATCGACAGGGGGCAAGGCTACACCTTC. This chain connects TRBV18 to TRBJ1-2, with 10 nucleotides matching TRBD1. The CDR3 runs 14 residues. CDR1 is KGHSH and CDR2 is LQKENI in the germline V gene. Germline trimming cut 2 bases from V and 8 bases from J; bases unmatched to any gene: 5.

The rearrangement uses TRBV19 and TRBJ1-2, with no clear D. Trimming cost V 3 bases and J 0 bases, with 23 bases left between them. CDR1 is LNHDA and CDR2 is SQIVND in the germline V gene (reference sequence). This CDR3 region has 19 residues. CDR3 amino acids: CASSISSERLLLTNYGYTF. As DNA, the CDR3 is TGTGCCAGTAGTATTAGTTCGGAGAGGCTCCTACTGACTAACTATGGCTACACCTTC. Based on the CDR3 plus reference TRBV19 and TRBJ1-2, the full variable domain is DGGITQSPKYLFRKEGQNVTLSCEQNLNHDAMYWYRQDPGQGLRLIYYSQIVNDFQKGDIAEGYSVSREKKESFPLTVTSAQKNPTAFYLCASSISSERLLLTNYGYTFGSGTRLTVV.

This clone occurred once. The V call is TRBV13, the J call TRBJ1-1; D may be TRBD1 (5 bases). CDR3 size: 17 residues. The V end lost 4 bases, the J end lost 0 bases, and 18 bases lay between the germline ends. The V gene's germline CDR1 is PRHDT and CDR2 FYEKMQ (reference sequence). The CDR3 DNA sequence: TGTGCCAGCAGCTCGCGCCGGGACTGGGGATTGAACACTGAAGCTTTCTTT. Its translation: CASSSRRDWGLNTEAFF.

The J gene is TRBJ1-2, the V gene TRBV4-2; D perhaps matches TRBD1 (5 bases). CDR1 LGHNA and CDR2 YNFKEQ come from the germline V gene. The V end was cut by 0 bases, the J end by 7 bases, with 9 bases between. CDR3 length equals 13 residues. CDR3 loop: CASSQDRQGGYTF. CDR3 DNA sequence: TGTGCCAGCAGCCAAGATCGGCAGGGTGGCTACACCTTC.

V usage is TRBV7-2 and J usage is TRBJ1-1; possibly TRBD1 for D (6 bases). CDR1 is SGHTA, CDR2 FQGNSA, per germline. V gave up 2 bases and J gave up 0 bases, with 7 bases separating them. The CDR3 spans 14 residues. This chain's CDR3 is CASSLNRVNTEAFF. The CDR3 DNA reads as TGTGCCAGCAGCTTAAACAGGGTGAACACTGAAGCTTTCTTT.

About this clone itself: At the DNA level, this CDR3 is encoded by other sequences in the same sample as well. V is TRBV5-1 and J is TRBJ1-3; D is unresolved. The CDR3 runs 14 residues. CDR1 and CDR2 from the germline V gene are SGHRS and YFSETQ. The V and J ends lost 0 bases and 2 bases respectively, with 6 bases between them. The CDR3 reads CASSLDRAGNTIYF. DNA for the CDR3: TGCGCCAGCAGCTTGGATAGGGCTGGAAACACCATATATTTT.

The CDR3 reads CASSLGQGPNEQYF. The DNA for the CDR3 is TGTGCCAGCTCACTAGGACAGGGTCCCAACGAGCAGTACTTC. The chain couples TRBV18 to TRBJ2-7; 8 nucleotides match TRBD1. Germline loops: CDR1 KGHSH, CDR2 LQKENI. After removal of 4 bases from V and 5 bases from J, the junction contained 7 bases not matched to a gene. This CDR3 is built from 14 residues.

This chain uses TRBV6-5 with TRBJ1-2, with no clear D. V was cut by 3 bases and J by 2 bases, with 7 bases left in between. Per the germline V gene, CDR1 is MNHEY and CDR2 is SVGAGI. The CDR3 consists of 13 residues. The CDR3 region has the DNA TGTGCCAGCAGTTATAAGGGAAACTATGGCTACACCTTC. This gives the protein CASSYKGNYGYTF.

V is TRBV18 and J is TRBJ2-3; 10 nucleotides agree with TRBD2. The ends lost 3 bases at V and 4 bases at J; junction bases unmatched: 10. This CDR3 has 17 amino acids. Germline V gene lookup returns CDR1 KGHSH and CDR2 LQKENI. The DNA of the CDR3 is TGTGCCAGCTCACCCAGGGATTCTAGCGGGAGATCAGATACGCAGTATTTT. Residues: CASSPRDSSGRSDTQYF. The variable domain in full, with the rest retrieved from reference TRBV18 and TRBJ2-3, is NAGVMQNPRHLVRRRGQEARLRCSPMKGHSHVYWYRQLPEEGLKFMVYLQKENIIDESGMPKERFSAEFPKEGPSILRIQQVVRGDSAAYFCASSPRDSSGRSDTQYFGPGTRLTVL.

This chain connects TRBV7-9 to TRBJ1-1; D not resolved. CDR1 SEHNR and CDR2 FQNEAQ come from the germline V gene (reference sequence). The CDR3 runs to 14 residues. Trimming stripped 2 bases from V and 1 base from J, with 8 bases between. In nucleotides, the CDR3 is TGTGCCAGCAGCTTACGAGGAGAGAACACTGAAGCTTTCTTT. Translating it yields CASSLRGENTEAFF.

Worth noting for this clone: The sample has other DNA sequences that encode this CDR3 too. The V gene is TRBV15, the J gene TRBJ1-5, with 8 bases lining up with TRBD1. Germline V gives CDR1 LNHNV, CDR2 YYDKDF (reference sequence). There are 14 residues in the CDR3. J lost 2 bases, V lost 3 bases, and 0 bases had no gene match. The chain's CDR3 is CATSRDRGNQPQHF. Written as DNA, the CDR3 is TGTGCCACCAGCAGGGACAGGGGCAATCAGCCCCAGCATTTT.

With respect to this clone: The sample holds other DNA sequences that translate to the same CDR3. V and J are TRBV19 and TRBJ1-1, with D possibly matching TRBD1 (6 bases). This CDR3 is 13 amino acids long. Trimming took 3 bases from V and 6 from J, leaving 11 bases between them. Germline loops: CDR1 LNHDA, CDR2 SQIVND (reference sequence). The CDR3 reads CASSIRTASEAFF. For the CDR3, the DNA is TGTGCCAGTAGTATCCGGACAGCTTCTGAAGCTTTCTTT.

On this clone: Other DNA sequences in this sample translate to the same CDR3. The chain uses TRBV5-6 and TRBJ1-4; unclear D gene. Germline values: CDR1 SGHDT, CDR2 YYEEEE. The CDR3 covers 14 residues. Trimming removed 1 base from V and 0 bases from J, with 4 bases in between. For the CDR3, the DNA is TGTGCCAGCAGCTTGATTGCAACTAATGAAAAACTGTTTTTT. This sequence encodes CASSLIATNEKLFF.

Only a few counts were recorded for this clone. The gene calls are TRBV9 and TRBJ2-3, with 10 nucleotides matching TRBD2. Germline CDR1 reads SGDLS; CDR2 reads YYNGEE. This CDR3 has 14 residues. Trimming at V came to 3 bases and at J to 6 bases, leaving 4 bases not matched to a gene. DNA of the CDR3: TGTGCCAGCAGCGGGACTAGCGGTTACGATACGCAGTATTTT. Residues: CASSGTSGYDTQYF.

The rearrangement links TRBV11-2 to TRBJ2-5, with 7 bases aligning to TRBD2. The CDR3 consists of 16 residues. CDR1 is SGHAT, CDR2 FQNNGV, per germline. V lost 4 bases to trimming and J lost 5 bases; unmatched junction nucleotides: 13. The CDR3 protein is CASSYPSGGGGETQYF. The CDR3, as DNA: TGTGCCAGCAGCTATCCCTCGGGGGGTGGTGGGGAGACCCAGTACTTC.

The genes are TRBV4-2 and TRBJ1-4, with a weak D call TRBD1 (6 bases). The V and J ends lost 4 bases and 8 bases respectively, with 14 bases between them. The V gene's germline CDR1 is LGHNA and CDR2 YNFKEQ. The CDR3 sequence is 14 residues long. CDR3 in amino acids: CASSPQGLEEKLFF. In DNA, the CDR3 is TGTGCCAGCAGCCCCCAGGGGCTCGAGGAAAAACTGTTTTTT.

The V and J genes are TRBV19 and TRBJ1-2; D is unresolved. V was trimmed by 4 bases and J by 0 bases, leaving 12 bases between them. CDR3 length equals 15 residues. Per the germline V gene, CDR1 is LNHDA and CDR2 is SQIVND (reference sequence). The CDR3 is CASSTPGRANYGYTF. The CDR3 DNA follows: TGTGCCAGTAGTACGCCTGGCCGAGCTAACTATGGCTACACCTTC.

The V gene is TRBV7-2, the J gene TRBJ2-7; D is possibly TRBD1 (5 bases). Trimming shortened V by 0 bases and J by 4 bases, and 7 bases separated the two germline ends. Germline V gives CDR1 SGHTA, CDR2 FQGNSA. This CDR3 region has 13 residues. CDR3 in DNA: TGTGCCAGCAGCTTAGCGGGGCGTTACGAGCAGTACTTC. Protein: CASSLAGRYEQYF. The complete variable domain, with remaining parts taken from reference TRBV7-2 and TRBJ2-7, reads GAGVSQSPSNKVTEKGKDVELRCDPISGHTALYWYRQSLGQGLEFLIYFQGNSAPDKSGLPSDRFSAERTGGSVSTLTIQRTQQEDSAVYLCASSLAGRYEQYFGPGTRLTVT.

This clone was seen a handful of times. The chain joins TRBV5-6 to TRBJ1-2, with 7 bases matching TRBD1. The CDR3 spans 14 residues. Losses at the gene ends were 1 base for V and 4 bases for J; bases not matched to a gene: 4. Germline V gene sequence: CDR1 SGHDT, CDR2 YYEEEE. CDR3 bases: TGTGCCAGCAGCTTGCTACAGGGGCCCTATGGCTACACCTTC. This translates into CASSLLQGPYGYTF.

The genes are TRBV15 and TRBJ2-7, with D perhaps matching TRBD2 (5 bases). The CDR3 runs to 17 residues. The V end was cut by 0 bases, the J end by 3 bases, with 18 bases between. Germline V CDR1 and CDR2: LNHNV, YYDKDF (reference sequence). The CDR3 here is CATSRDTRTARYYEQYF. The DNA for the CDR3 is TGTGCCACCAGCAGAGACACTAGGACGGCCAGGTACTACGAGCAGTACTTC.